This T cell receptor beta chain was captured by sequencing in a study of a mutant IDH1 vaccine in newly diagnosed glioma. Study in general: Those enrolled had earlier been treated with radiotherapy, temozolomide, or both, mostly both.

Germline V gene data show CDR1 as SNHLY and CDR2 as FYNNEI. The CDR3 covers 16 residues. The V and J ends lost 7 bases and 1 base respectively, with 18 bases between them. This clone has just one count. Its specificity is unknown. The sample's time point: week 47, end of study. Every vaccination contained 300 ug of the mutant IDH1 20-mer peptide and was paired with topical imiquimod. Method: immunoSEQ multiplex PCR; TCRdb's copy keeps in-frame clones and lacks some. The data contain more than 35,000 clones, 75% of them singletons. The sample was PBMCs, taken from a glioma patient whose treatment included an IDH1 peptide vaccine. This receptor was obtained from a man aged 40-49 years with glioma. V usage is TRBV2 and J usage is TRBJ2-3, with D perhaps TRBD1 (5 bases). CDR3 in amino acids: CASTRQPGARTDTQYF. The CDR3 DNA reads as TGTGCCAGCACCCGACAGCCGGGTGCCCGCACAGATACGCAGTATTTT.